This passage covers 8 T cell receptor beta chains from one sample sequenced in a study of T cells in Graves' hyperthyroidism and ophthalmopathy. RNA transcripts yielded amplified TCR beta CDR3 regions. Initially, a first-round RT-PCR of the TCR CDR3 employed the HTBI primer set. TCRdb re-called the multiplex PCR reads with MiXCR, one entry per CDR3 protein. Seen here are about 380,000 distinct CDR3 sequences, approximately 15% observed once, and the top ten hold around 10%. The sequenced sample consisted of blood. These receptors came from a woman aged 55-69 years with Graves' hyperthyroidism.

This clonotype has ten or more counts. One end of the junction varies from germline; a read error may be responsible. J is TRBJ2-4 and V is TRBV7-9; perhaps TRBD2 as D (6 bases). Germline V lookup: CDR1 SEHNR, CDR2 FQNEAQ (reference sequence). The length of the CDR3 is 16 residues. The CDR3 loop reads CASSARGTSTKSIQYF. The CDR3 region has the DNA TGTGCCAGCAGCGCTAGAGGGACTTCCACCAAAAGCATTCAGTACTTC.

This clonotype was recorded at least ten times. J is TRBJ1-6 and V is TRBV2, with D possibly TRBD1 on 5 matching bases. Germline loops: CDR1 SNHLY, CDR2 FYNNEI. The V gene lost 0 bases and the J gene lost 6 bases, with 9 bases spanning the gap. This CDR3 comprises 15 residues. The CDR3 sequence is CASSEAQGANSPLHF. The CDR3 DNA follows: TGTGCCAGCAGTGAAGCGCAGGGCGCTAATTCACCCCTCCACTTT.

To note about this clonotype: A much larger clone differs by one base, so this may be a read error. The rearrangement links TRBV5-5 to TRBJ2-7; 12 nucleotides line up with TRBD1. Germline V gene data show CDR1 as SGHKS and CDR2 as YYEKEE (reference sequence). The CDR3 has 15 residues. Here the CDR3 reads CVSSLGQGANYEQYF. DNA for the CDR3: TGTGTCAGCAGCTTGGGACAGGGGGCTAACTACGAGCAGTACTTC.

This sequence joins TRBV4-1 and TRBJ2-7; D possibly corresponds to TRBD1 (6 bases). This CDR3 is 15 amino acids long. Trimming left V 1 base short and J 3 bases short, with 13 bases between. Germline values: CDR1 MGHRA, CDR2 YSYEKL. The CDR3 here is CASSQVGTKNYEQYF. The DNA of the CDR3 is TGCGCCAGCAGCCAAGTAGGGACAAAGAACTACGAGCAGTACTTC.

This clonotype was seen more than once but under ten times. The V call is TRBV12-5, the J call TRBJ2-2; the D is unclear. This CDR3 has 13 residues. The V end lost 1 base, the J end lost 6 bases, and 6 bases lay between the germline ends. Germline CDR1 LGHNT, CDR2 FRNRAP. The CDR3 DNA reads TGTGCTAGTGGTTTGGAGTGGGCCGGGGAGCTGTTTTTT. Translation: CASGLEWAGELFF. Complete variable domain (other parts from reference TRBV12-5 and TRBJ2-2): DARVTQTPRHKVTEMGQEVTMRCQPILGHNTVFWYRQTMMQGLELLAYFRNRAPLDDSGMPKDRFSAEMPDATLATLKIQPSEPRDSAVYFCASGLEWAGELFFGEGSRLTVL.

The genes are TRBV12-3 or TRBV12-4 and TRBJ2-7, with D uncertain. This CDR3 is 14 amino acids long. V dropped 5 bases and J dropped 7 bases, with 18 bases sitting between them. CDR3 region: CASSLQALPGEQYF. DNA of the CDR3: TGTGCCAGCAGTCTTCAAGCCCTCCCTGGGGAGCAGTACTTC.

The gene calls are TRBV6-1 and TRBJ1-1; tentatively, D is TRBD1 (6 bases). Deletions cut 5 bases from V and 4 bases from J, with 11 bases between. This CDR3 is built from 13 residues. In germline, CDR1 is MNHNS, CDR2 SASEGT. The CDR3 loop is CASSPDRATEAFF. In DNA, the CDR3 is TGTGCCAGCAGTCCGGACAGAGCCACTGAAGCTTTCTTT.

There are many counts of this clonotype. The chain combines TRBV3-1 with TRBJ1-5, with D unresolved. Germline-derived CDR1 and CDR2 are LGHDT and YNNKEL (reference sequence). V was pared by 0 bases and J by 6 bases, with 6 bases between. The CDR3 extends over 13 amino acids. CDR3 coding DNA: TGTGCCAGCAGCCAAGATTTGGTTCAGCCCCAGCATTTT. Translation gives CASSQDLVQPQHF.